This TCR beta chain originates from a study of blood T cells in healthy people across ages. This clonotype appeared a few times. The CDR3 sequence is 12 residues long. Germline V gene lookup returns CDR1 SQVTM and CDR2 ANQGSEA. Trimming shortened V by 5 bases and J by 7 bases, and 12 bases separated the two germline ends. For the second PCR, which ran for about 7 to 11 cycles, a sample-barcoded 5' primer and a J-beta primer mix were used. A template-switch adaptor containing 12 random nucleotides labeled each cDNA molecule. TCRdb processed the 5' RACE reads anew with MiXCR; each CDR3 protein has one entry. The data contain 1.5 million to 2 million distinct CDR3 sequences, about two fifths of them singletons.

V gene TRBV29-1 combines with J gene TRBJ2-4; maybe TRBD2 (5 bases). The TCR sequence derives from a human donor in good health. Sequencing used blood. Here the CDR3 DNA reads TGCAGCGTTATCCTAGCCGGGAACATTCAGTACTTC. This translates into CSVILAGNIQYF.